These 28 T cell receptor beta chains share one sample of origin, sequenced in a study of long-term antiretroviral therapy in people with HIV. Researchers ran immunoSEQ v3.0 at survey level. The table came from immunoSEQ multiplex PCR; TCRdb's copy has only in-frame clones and leaves some out. The sample comprises about 19,000 clones, about four fifths of which are singletons, and approximately 8.4% rests with the top ten. Sequences were derived from unsorted PBMCs, sampled 0.9 years after starting antiretroviral therapy. The receptors shown here come from a man between 18 and 29 years old with HIV.

The chain is built from TRBV2 and TRBJ1-3; perhaps TRBD1 as D (5 bases). From germline, CDR1 is SNHLY and CDR2 FYNNEI. Deletions cut 6 bases from V and 4 bases from J, with 16 bases between. This CDR3 has 15 amino acids. CDR3 in DNA: TGTGCCAGCAGATCTGACAGTTTCTCCGGAAACACCATATATTTT. Translation gives CASRSDSFSGNTIYF.

The chain uses TRBV28 and TRBJ2-4; D is possibly TRBD1 or TRBD2 (5 bases each). The V end was cut by 4 bases, the J end by 6 bases, with 22 bases between. CDR3 size: 17 residues. Germline V gene sequence: CDR1 MDHEN, CDR2 SYDVKM. The CDR3 region is CASSSPRDRARGNIQYF. The CDR3 bases are TGTGCCAGCAGTTCCCCGAGGGACCGGGCTAGGGGAAACATTCAGTACTTC. Together with reference TRBV28 and TRBJ2-4, the CDR3 gives the full variable domain: DVKVTQSSRYLVKRTGEKVFLECVQDMDHENMFWYRQDPGLGLRLIYFSYDVKMKEKGDIPEGYSVSREKKERFSLILESASTNQTSMYLCASSSPRDRARGNIQYFGAGTRLSVL.

The CDR3 region has the DNA TGTGCCAGTAACATAGACAGATCGAACACTGAAGCTTTCTTT. The encoded protein is CASNIDRSNTEAFF. This rearrangement joins TRBV19 to TRBJ1-1; D may be TRBD1 (5 bases). The CDR3 consists of 14 residues. V gave up 7 bases and J gave up 1 base, with 13 bases separating them. The germline CDR1 and CDR2 sequences are LNHDA and SQIVND (reference sequence). The full variable domain, with the rest looked up from reference TRBV19 and TRBJ1-1, is DGGITQSPKYLFRKEGQNVTLSCEQNLNHDAMYWYRQDPGQGLRLIYYSQIVNDFQKGDIAEGYSVSREKKESFPLTVTSAQKNPTAFYLCASNIDRSNTEAFFGQGTRLTVV.

V and J are TRBV5-1 and TRBJ1-6; 9 nucleotides agree with TRBD1. CDR3 length equals 15 residues. Germline V lookup: CDR1 SGHRS, CDR2 YFSETQ. V lost 2 bases, J lost 8 bases, and 5 bases stayed unmatched. The CDR3 is CASSLQGASDSPLHF. In DNA form, the CDR3 reads TGCGCCAGCAGCTTACAGGGGGCAAGTGATTCACCCCTCCACTTT. The whole variable domain, filled in from reference TRBV5-1 and TRBJ1-6, reads KAGVTQTPRYLIKTRGQQVTLSCSPISGHRSVSWYQQTPGQGLQFLFEYFSETQRNKGNFPGRFSGRQFSNSRSEMNVSTLELGDSALYLCASSLQGASDSPLHFGNGTRLTVT.

Only a few counts were recorded for this clone. The V and J genes are TRBV25-1 and TRBJ2-2; 8 bases line up with TRBD1. The CDR3 loop spans 15 amino acids. The V segment lost 3 bases and the J segment 3 bases; nucleotides outside the gene matches: 3. In germline, CDR1 is MGHDK, CDR2 SYGVNS. CDR3 in amino acids: CASSDPDRDTGELFF. In DNA, the CDR3 is TGTGCCAGCAGTGACCCGGACAGGGACACCGGGGAGCTGTTTTTT.

The rearrangement uses TRBV6-5 and TRBJ2-7; D is perhaps TRBD1 or TRBD2 (5 bases each). CDR3 length equals 14 residues. Germline-derived CDR1 and CDR2 are MNHEY and SVGAGI. The V gene lost 6 bases and the J gene lost 4 bases, with 16 bases spanning the gap. The CDR3 region has the DNA TGTGCCAGCAGCCAGAAAAGGGGAGCTTACGAGCAGTACTTC. Protein: CASSQKRGAYEQYF.

This sequence joins TRBV5-5 and TRBJ1-2; 8 nucleotides line up with TRBD1. The CDR3 sequence is 15 residues long. Per germline, CDR1 SGHKS and CDR2 YYEKEE (reference sequence). J was trimmed by 1 base and V by 2 bases; bases with no gene match: 4. The CDR3 reads CASSLGTGINYGYTF. The CDR3 region has the DNA TGTGCCAGCAGCTTAGGGACAGGCATTAACTATGGCTACACCTTC. Looking up the rest from reference TRBV5-5 and TRBJ1-2 gives the full variable domain: DAGVTQSPTHLIKTRGQQVTLRCSPISGHKSVSWYQQVLGQGPQFIFQYYEKEERGRGNFPDRFSARQFPNYSSELNVNALLLGDSALYLCASSLGTGINYGYTFGSGTRLTVV.

The V and J genes are TRBV7-2 and TRBJ1-2, with D tentatively TRBD1 (5 bases). Germline assignment: CDR1 SGHTA and CDR2 FQGNSA. The CDR3 has 16 residues. The ends were cut back, 1 base at V and 4 bases at J, with 16 bases in the middle. The CDR3 sequence is CASSLVTRGQIYGYTF. The CDR3, as DNA: TGTGCCAGCAGCTTAGTTACGAGGGGTCAAATCTATGGCTACACCTTC.

In this sample, this clone turned up once. This chain uses TRBV5-6 with TRBJ2-5, with D maybe TRBD2 (5 bases). The germline V and J ends were trimmed by 1 base and 3 bases, with 13 bases remaining between them. The CDR3 is 15 residues long. Germline loops: CDR1 SGHDT, CDR2 YYEEEE. The CDR3 DNA reads TGTGCCAGCAGCTTGTTCGGCTACGGGAAAGAGACCCAGTACTTC. This translates into CASSLFGYGKETQYF.

V usage is TRBV13 and J usage is TRBJ2-5; D is unclear. This CDR3 is built from 15 residues. Trimming left V 3 bases short and J 4 bases short, with 15 bases between. Germline-derived CDR1 and CDR2 are PRHDT and FYEKMQ (reference sequence). The CDR3 here is CASSFARRKGETQYF. The CDR3, as DNA: TGTGCCAGCAGCTTCGCACGCCGAAAGGGAGAGACCCAGTACTTC. The complete variable domain, with remaining parts taken from reference TRBV13 and TRBJ2-5, reads AAGVIQSPRHLIKEKRETATLKCYPIPRHDTVYWYQQGPGQDPQFLISFYEKMQSDKGSIPDRFSAQQFSDYHSELNMSSLELGDSALYFCASSFARRKGETQYFGPGTRLLVL.

This sequence joins TRBV6-1 and TRBJ2-7, with TRBD2 identical over 8 bases. Germline CDR1 MNHNS, CDR2 SASEGT. With 3 bases clipped from V and 7 bases from J, the junction kept 23 bases outside the gene matches. The CDR3 loop spans 19 amino acids. The CDR3 DNA reads as TGTGCCAGCAGTGATGTCTGGGGCGGGGGGAGCAACGCTACTTGGGAGCAGTACGTC. Its translation: CASSDVWGGGSNATWEQYV.

In nucleotides, the CDR3 is TGTGCCAGCAGTTACTCTCAGTACTTAACCGAGCAGTACTTC. This sequence encodes CASSYSQYLTEQYF. The rearrangement links TRBV6-5 to TRBJ2-7; D gene unclear. V lost 0 bases and J lost 6, with 12 bases in between. CDR1 MNHEY and CDR2 SVGAGI come from the germline V gene. This CDR3 spans 14 amino acids.

The chain joins TRBV25-1 to TRBJ2-2, with a tentative D call TRBD1 (6 bases). Trimming cost V 2 bases and J 7 bases, with 17 bases left between them. This CDR3 region has 16 residues. CDR1 and CDR2 from the germline V gene are MGHDK and SYGVNS. Here the CDR3 reads CASSEGGINWIGELFF. In nucleotides, the CDR3 is TGTGCCAGCAGTGAAGGGGGCATAAATTGGATCGGGGAGCTGTTTTTT.

The chain joins TRBV19 to TRBJ2-3; 11 bases are a match to TRBD2. After removal of 5 bases from V and 5 bases from J, the junction contained 3 bases not matched to a gene. Germline CDR1 reads LNHDA; CDR2 reads SQIVND (reference sequence). The CDR3 length is 14 residues. The CDR3 DNA sequence: TGTGCCAGTAGTGTAGCGGGGGGGCTAGATACGCAGTATTTT. This codes for CASSVAGGLDTQYF.

This sequence joins TRBV5-1 and TRBJ2-7, with D unresolved. Germline loops: CDR1 SGHRS, CDR2 YFSETQ. V was clipped by 3 bases and J by 0 bases, with 13 bases between them. This CDR3 is 15 amino acids long. This CDR3 is CASSSVVDPSYEQYF. The CDR3, as DNA: TGCGCCAGCAGCTCTGTAGTCGACCCCTCCTACGAGCAGTACTTC. Full variable domain (missing parts from reference TRBV5-1 and TRBJ2-7): KAGVTQTPRYLIKTRGQQVTLSCSPISGHRSVSWYQQTPGQGLQFLFEYFSETQRNKGNFPGRFSGRQFSNSRSEMNVSTLELGDSALYLCASSSVVDPSYEQYFGPGTRLTVT.

V usage is TRBV7-6 and J usage is TRBJ2-5; D perhaps matches TRBD2 (6 bases). Trimming shortened V by 5 bases and J by 1 base, and 20 bases separated the two germline ends. Looked up from germline, CDR1 is SGHVS and CDR2 is FNYEAQ. CDR3 size: 17 residues. The CDR3 nucleotides are TGTGCCAGCAGCGGAGGGGAGTTGGATGGGGCCCAAGAGACCCAGTACTTC. It is translated as CASSGGELDGAQETQYF.

This chain connects TRBV5-1 to TRBJ2-1; 7 bases line up with TRBD2. Germline V lookup: CDR1 SGHRS, CDR2 YFSETQ. The CDR3 sequence is 16 residues long. V lost 4 bases and J lost 4; bases outside the gene matches: 11. The CDR3 here is CASSSREGGGYNEQFF. CDR3 in DNA: TGCGCCAGCAGCAGCAGGGAGGGTGGAGGGTACAATGAGCAGTTCTTC. Filled out from reference TRBV5-1 and TRBJ2-1, the complete variable domain reads KAGVTQTPRYLIKTRGQQVTLSCSPISGHRSVSWYQQTPGQGLQFLFEYFSETQRNKGNFPGRFSGRQFSNSRSEMNVSTLELGDSALYLCASSSREGGGYNEQFFGPGTRLTVL.

The chain uses TRBV19 and TRBJ1-5; weak D call: TRBD1 (6 bases). CDR1 and CDR2 (germline): LNHDA, SQIVND (reference sequence). V lost 10 bases and J lost 9, with 22 bases in between. This CDR3 comprises 14 residues. The CDR3 sequence is CATSSGQWLRPQHF. CDR3 nucleotides: TGTGCCACCTCATCAGGACAGTGGTTGAGGCCCCAGCATTTT.

This chain connects TRBV25-1 to TRBJ2-7; D possibly uses TRBD1 or TRBD2 (5 bases each). There are 15 residues in the CDR3. Trimming removed 4 bases from V and 1 base from J, with 14 bases in between. Germline CDR1 is MGHDK and CDR2 is SYGVNS. CDR3: CASSGGKGRSYEQYV. CDR3 sequence (DNA): TGTGCCAGCAGTGGGGGGAAGGGTCGGTCCTACGAGCAGTACGTC.

The gene calls are TRBV4-2 and TRBJ2-3; no firm D call. CDR1 LGHNA and CDR2 YNFKEQ come from the germline V gene. CDR3 length equals 15 residues. V dropped 0 bases and J dropped 2 bases, with 9 bases sitting between them. The CDR3 nucleotides read TGTGCCAGCAGCCAAGATCCCTCTAACACAGATACGCAGTATTTT. Protein product: CASSQDPSNTDTQYF.

The chain recombines TRBV5-4 with TRBJ2-1; 10 bases are shared with TRBD2. The CDR3 length is 17 residues. Germline V lookup: CDR1 SGHNT, CDR2 YYREEE (reference sequence). The V segment lost 4 bases and the J segment 3 bases; nucleotides outside the gene matches: 10. The CDR3 region is CASSNQERGGYYNEQFF. For the CDR3, the DNA is TGTGCCAGCAGCAACCAGGAGCGGGGGGGGTACTACAATGAGCAGTTCTTC.

The V gene is TRBV27, the J gene TRBJ2-7; D remains ambiguous. Trimming left V 4 bases short and J 6 bases short, with 22 bases between. Per the germline V gene, CDR1 is MNHEY and CDR2 is SMNVEV (reference sequence). CDR3 length: 16 residues. Here the CDR3 reads CASSSHYTDPTPEQYF. The DNA of the CDR3 is TGTGCCAGCAGTTCCCACTACACTGACCCGACCCCCGAGCAGTACTTC.

The chain joins TRBV5-6 to TRBJ1-1; D possibly corresponds to TRBD1 (6 bases). Deletions cut 4 bases from V and 7 bases from J, with 17 bases between. Germline CDR1 SGHDT, CDR2 YYEEEE. This CDR3 contains 14 residues. The CDR3 loop is CASSPWGGRDEAFF. DNA for the CDR3: TGTGCCAGCAGCCCCTGGGGGGGGCGCGATGAAGCTTTCTTT.

The chain carries TRBV28 and TRBJ1-2; 8 nucleotides line up with TRBD1. The J segment lost 3 bases and the V segment lost 4 bases, leaving 7 bases of the junction unmatched. Germline V lookup: CDR1 MDHEN, CDR2 SYDVKM. The CDR3 sequence is 15 residues long. The CDR3 coding sequence is TGTGCCAGCAGTTCTAACAGGGGGTCGGACTATGGCTACACCTTC. This translates into CASSSNRGSDYGYTF.

The gene calls are TRBV5-1 and TRBJ1-3; D not certain. The CDR3 runs 15 residues. Germline V CDR1 and CDR2: SGHRS, YFSETQ. Trimming removed 6 bases at V and 0 bases at J, with 13 bases between. CDR3: CASTQSGSSGNTIYF. The CDR3 DNA is TGCGCCAGCACACAATCCGGGAGCTCTGGAAACACCATATATTTT.

This clone was seen a few times. The chain has TRBV28 and TRBJ2-2; perhaps TRBD2 as D (5 bases). The CDR3 is 13 residues long. The germline V gene encodes CDR1 MDHEN and CDR2 SYDVKM. V lost 4 bases to trimming and J lost 6 bases, with 9 bases between them. This CDR3 reads CASSWGESGELFF. The DNA for the CDR3 is TGTGCCAGCAGTTGGGGAGAATCCGGGGAGCTGTTTTTT.

The V and J genes are TRBV28 and TRBJ2-1; D possibly corresponds to TRBD1 (5 bases). CDR1 MDHEN and CDR2 SYDVKM come from the germline V gene. V was cut by 10 bases and J by 8 bases, with 12 bases left in between. This CDR3 spans 11 amino acids. The DNA for the CDR3 is TGTGCCACCACGGACACGGATGAGCAGTTCTTC. Protein product: CATTDTDEQFF.

This clone was detected only once. V usage is TRBV6-1 and J usage is TRBJ2-5, with unresolved D. Germline lookup yields CDR1 MNHNS and CDR2 SASEGT. Trimming cost V 7 bases and J 5 bases, with 20 bases left between them. The length of the CDR3 is 15 residues. The CDR3 region is CASMYGTLKVETQYF. The CDR3 DNA follows: TGTGCCAGCATGTATGGCACTCTCAAGGTGGAGACCCAGTACTTC.